The sequence of this T cell receptor beta chain was determined in a study of cytomegalovirus exposure and HLA in healthy donors. CDR3 length: 12 amino acids. Per germline, CDR1 MDHEN and CDR2 SYDVKM. The junction had 2 bases not matched to a gene; V was cut back by 3 bases and J by 6 bases. Primers: 60 Vbeta forward and 13 Jbeta reverse. The protocol was immunoSEQ multiplex PCR, while the TCRdb copy is restricted to in-frame clones and leaves out a portion. The sample table sets out some 130,000 clones. The sequence came from a man aged 18 to 35 in good health and CMV-seronegative. The sequenced material came from PBMCs. The genes are TRBV28 and TRBJ2-7; 7 bases agree with TRBD1. This CDR3 reads CASSFTGVEQYF. DNA of the CDR3: TGTGCCAGCAGTTTTACAGGGGTCGAGCAGTACTTC.